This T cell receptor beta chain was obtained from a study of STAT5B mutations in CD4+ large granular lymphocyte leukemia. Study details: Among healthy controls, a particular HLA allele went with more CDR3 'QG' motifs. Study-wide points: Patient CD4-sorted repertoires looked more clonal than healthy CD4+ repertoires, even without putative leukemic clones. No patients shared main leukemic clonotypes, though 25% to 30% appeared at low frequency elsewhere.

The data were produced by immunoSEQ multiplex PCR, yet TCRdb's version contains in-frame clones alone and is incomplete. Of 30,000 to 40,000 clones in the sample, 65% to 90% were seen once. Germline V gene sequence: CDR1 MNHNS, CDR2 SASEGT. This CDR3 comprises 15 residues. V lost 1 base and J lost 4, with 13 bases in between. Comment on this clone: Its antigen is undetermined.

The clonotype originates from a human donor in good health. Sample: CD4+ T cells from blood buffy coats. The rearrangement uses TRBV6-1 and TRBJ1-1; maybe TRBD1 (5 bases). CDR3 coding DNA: TGTGCCAGCAGTGAAGAGGGGAGGGCATCCACTGAAGCTTTCTTT. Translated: CASSEEGRASTEAFF.